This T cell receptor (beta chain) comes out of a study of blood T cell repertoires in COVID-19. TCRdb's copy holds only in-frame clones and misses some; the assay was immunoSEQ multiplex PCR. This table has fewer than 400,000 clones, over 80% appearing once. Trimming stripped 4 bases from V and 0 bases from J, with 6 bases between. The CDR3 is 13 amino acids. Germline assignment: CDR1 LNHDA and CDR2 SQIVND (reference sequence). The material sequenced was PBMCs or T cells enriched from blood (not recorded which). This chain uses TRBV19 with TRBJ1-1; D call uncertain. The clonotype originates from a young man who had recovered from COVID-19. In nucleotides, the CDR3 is TGTGCCAGTAGTAGCGTATTGAACACTGAAGCTTTCTTT. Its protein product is CASSSVLNTEAFF.